This T cell receptor (beta chain) was captured in a study of CD4+ T cells in melanoma. Study results and caveats: CD8+ T cell, macrophage and B cell function reportedly correlated with neoantigen-specific CD4+ T cells. Neoantigen-specific CD4+ T cells in melanoma reportedly had diverse differentiation states.

CDR3 size: 14 residues. Trimming shortened V by 3 bases and J by 1 base, and 10 bases separated the two germline ends. CDR1 and CDR2 from the germline V gene are SGDLS and YYNGEE. Note on this clone: Its antigen remains unknown.

Assay: immunoSEQ multiplex PCR; the TCRdb copy retains only in-frame clones and omits some. The profile shows roughly 110,000 clones, roughly 90% of them singletons. The V gene is TRBV9, the J gene TRBJ1-2, with D maybe TRBD1 (5 bases). The sample was peripheral blood. The TCR sequence derives from a human donor with melanoma. This CDR3 reads CASSAYQGNYGYTF. The CDR3 coding sequence is TGTGCCAGCAGCGCCTACCAGGGTAACTATGGCTACACCTTC.